The clone carrying this T cell receptor beta chain has more than one count but fewer than ten. Antigen unknown. Trimming cost V 4 bases and J 7 bases, with 7 bases left between them. This CDR3 has 11 residues. Germline CDR1 reads MDHEN; CDR2 reads SYDVKM. The record originates from a study of shared clonotypes between healthy human individuals. Overall study: Contributing individuals were a couple of females and a few males aged 18 to 49. Overall study findings and caveats: Rarefaction showed sorted-subset sequencing was incomplete despite large depth.

In replicate PCRs of sorted subsets, 150 to 200 ng DNA, roughly 27,000 T cell genomes, was used. Some clones are missing from TCRdb's copy, which holds only in-frame ones; the method was immunoSEQ multiplex PCR. This sample has about 1.1 million clones, with approximately 80% found just once. The study separated CD4+ cells into CD45RA+ naive and CD45RA-negative memory subsets. The chain is built from TRBV28 and TRBJ1-1, with D hard to call. Sequencing input: memory CD4+ T cells from PBMCs. The sample's subset: CD45RA-negative fraction. The clonotype originates from a man in his late teens or twenties in good health. Some clones in this sample may be carry-over from other donors' samples. CDR3 in DNA: TGTGCCAGCAGTTCTTTTGGTGAAGCTTTCTTT. Translated: CASSSFGEAFF.